The T cell receptor (beta chain) under discussion was sequenced for a study of cytomegalovirus exposure and HLA in healthy donors. As concerns this clone: The antigen remains undetermined.

Researchers ran the PCR with 60 Vbeta and 13 Jbeta primers. The data were produced by immunoSEQ multiplex PCR, yet TCRdb's version contains in-frame clones alone and is incomplete. The sample includes some 200,000 clones, 76% seen only once; the top ten take over 0.55%. The germline CDR1 and CDR2 sequences are SGHAT and FQNNGV. The length of the CDR3 is 16 residues. V lost 3 bases to trimming and J lost 2 bases, with 15 bases between them. Whole-study results and caveats: TCR beta sequences reportedly predicted most subjects' HLA-A and HLA-B alleles accurately. Previously analyzed data showed that most TCR beta V segments were productive at a frequency of about 87% or about 30%. A few chains linked to CMV were shown in vitro to be specific for CMV antigens. The authors enumerated around 150 TCR beta chains as linked to cytomegalovirus.

The genes are TRBV11-2 and TRBJ2-3; D unresolved. Sequenced sample: PBMCs. This TCR was sampled from a man aged 18 to 30 in good health and CMV-seronegative. The CDR3 bases are TGTGCCAGCAGCTTTTTAAGGAGCACGGACACAGATACGCAGTATTTT. It specifies CASSFLRSTDTDTQYF. The variable domain in full, with the rest retrieved from reference TRBV11-2 and TRBJ2-3, is EAGVAQSPRYKIIEKRQSVAFWCNPISGHATLYWYQQILGQGPKLLIQFQNNGVVDDSQLPKDRFSAERLKGVDSTLKIQPAKLEDSAVYLCASSFLRSTDTDTQYFGPGTRLTVL.